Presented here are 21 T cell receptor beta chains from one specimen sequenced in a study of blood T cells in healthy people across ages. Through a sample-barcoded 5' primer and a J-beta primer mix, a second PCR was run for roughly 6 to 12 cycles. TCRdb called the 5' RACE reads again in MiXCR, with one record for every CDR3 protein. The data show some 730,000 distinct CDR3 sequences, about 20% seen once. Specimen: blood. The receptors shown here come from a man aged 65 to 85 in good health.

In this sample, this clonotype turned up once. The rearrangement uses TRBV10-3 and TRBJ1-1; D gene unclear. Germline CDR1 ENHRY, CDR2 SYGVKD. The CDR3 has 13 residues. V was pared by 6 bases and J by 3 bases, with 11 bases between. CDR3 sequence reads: CAIRGREDTEAFF. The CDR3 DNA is TGTGCCATCAGGGGGAGGGAGGACACTGAAGCTTTCTTT.

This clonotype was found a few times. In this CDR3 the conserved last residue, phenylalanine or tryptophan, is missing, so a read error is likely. CDR3 coding DNA: TGCGCCAGCAGTGATTCAGACACAGATACGCAGTATCTT. This translates into CASSDSDTDTQYL. This rearrangement joins TRBV10-1 to TRBJ2-3, with D uncertain. The V and J ends lost 3 bases and 2 bases respectively, with 6 bases between them. The CDR3 length is 13 residues. The germline V gene encodes CDR1 WNHNN and CDR2 SYGVQD (reference sequence).

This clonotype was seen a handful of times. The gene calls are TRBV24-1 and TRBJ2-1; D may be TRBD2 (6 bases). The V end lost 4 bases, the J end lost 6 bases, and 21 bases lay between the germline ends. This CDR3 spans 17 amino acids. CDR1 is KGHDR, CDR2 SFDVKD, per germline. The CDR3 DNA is TGTGCCACCAGTGACCAATCTAGTGCGGGACTCTTCAATGAGCAGTTCTTC. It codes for CATSDQSSAGLFNEQFF.

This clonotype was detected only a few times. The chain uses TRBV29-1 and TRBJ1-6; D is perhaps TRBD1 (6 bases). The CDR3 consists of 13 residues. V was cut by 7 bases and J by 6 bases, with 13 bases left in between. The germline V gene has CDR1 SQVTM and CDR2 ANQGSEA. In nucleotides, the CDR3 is TGCAGCGCCCGGGGGGGGCCTAATTCACCCCTCCACTTT. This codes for CSARGGPNSPLHF.

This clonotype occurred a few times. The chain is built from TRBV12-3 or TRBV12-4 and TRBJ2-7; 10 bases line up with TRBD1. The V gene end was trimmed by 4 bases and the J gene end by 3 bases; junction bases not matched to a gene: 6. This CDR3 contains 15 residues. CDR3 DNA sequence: TGTGCCAGCAGTTACCTCGGACAGGGGGGCTACGAGCAGTACTTC. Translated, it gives CASSYLGQGGYEQYF.

This CDR3 is CASSAFNRGSYGYTF. Written as DNA, the CDR3 is TGTGCCAGCAGCGCTTTCAACAGGGGGTCCTATGGCTACACCTTC. J is TRBJ1-2 and V is TRBV9; 8 bases match TRBD1. Per germline, CDR1 SGDLS and CDR2 YYNGEE. Trimming took 3 bases from V and 4 from J; bases not matched to a gene: 8. CDR3 length: 15 amino acids.

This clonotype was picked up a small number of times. The CDR3 sequence: CASSFAANTGELFF. The CDR3 nucleotides read TGCGCCAGCAGCTTTGCCGCGAACACCGGGGAGCTGTTTTTT. This rearrangement joins TRBV5-1 to TRBJ2-2; no clear D. Between the trimmed V and J ends, which lost 2 bases and 0 bases, there was a span of 5 bases. Germline V CDR1 and CDR2: SGHRS, YFSETQ. This CDR3 is built from 14 residues. The whole variable domain, remainder taken from reference TRBV5-1 and TRBJ2-2, is KAGVTQTPRYLIKTRGQQVTLSCSPISGHRSVSWYQQTPGQGLQFLFEYFSETQRNKGNFPGRFSGRQFSNSRSEMNVSTLELGDSALYLCASSFAANTGELFFGEGSRLTVL.

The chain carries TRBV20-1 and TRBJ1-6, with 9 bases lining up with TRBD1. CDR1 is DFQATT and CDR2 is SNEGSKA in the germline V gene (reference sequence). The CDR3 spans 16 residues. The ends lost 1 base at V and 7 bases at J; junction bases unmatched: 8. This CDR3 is CSARASSTGGNSPLHF. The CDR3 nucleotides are TGCAGTGCTAGAGCTTCGTCGACAGGGGGAAATTCACCCCTCCACTTT.

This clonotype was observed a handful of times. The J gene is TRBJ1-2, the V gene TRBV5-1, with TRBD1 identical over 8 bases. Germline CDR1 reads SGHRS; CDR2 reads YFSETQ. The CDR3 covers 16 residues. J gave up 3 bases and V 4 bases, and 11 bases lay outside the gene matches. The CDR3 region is CASSKTPQGGDYGYTF. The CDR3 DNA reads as TGCGCCAGCAGCAAGACCCCACAGGGGGGAGACTATGGCTACACCTTC.

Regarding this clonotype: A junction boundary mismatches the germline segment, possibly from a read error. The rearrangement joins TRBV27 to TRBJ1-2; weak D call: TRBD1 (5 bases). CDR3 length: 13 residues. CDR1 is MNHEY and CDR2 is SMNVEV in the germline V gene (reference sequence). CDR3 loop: CAGSWDGLYGYTF. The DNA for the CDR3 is TGTGCCGGCAGTTGGGACGGGCTCTATGGCTACACCTTC.

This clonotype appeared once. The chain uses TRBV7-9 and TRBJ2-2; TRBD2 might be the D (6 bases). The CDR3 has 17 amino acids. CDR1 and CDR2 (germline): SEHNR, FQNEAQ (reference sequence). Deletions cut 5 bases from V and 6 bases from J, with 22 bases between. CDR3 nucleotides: TGTGCCAGCAGCCCAGCTGGGGGGACGATCGGACCCGGGGAGCTGTTTTTT. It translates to CASSPAGGTIGPGELFF.

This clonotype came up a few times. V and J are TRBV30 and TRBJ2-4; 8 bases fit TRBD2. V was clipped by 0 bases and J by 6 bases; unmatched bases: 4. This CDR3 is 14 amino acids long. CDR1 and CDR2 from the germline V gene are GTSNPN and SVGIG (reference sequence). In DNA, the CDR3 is TGTGCCTGGAGTGTTCGGGGACTAGGAAACATTCAGTACTTC. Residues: CAWSVRGLGNIQYF. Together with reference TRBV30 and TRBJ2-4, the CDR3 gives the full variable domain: SQTIHQWPATLVQPVGSPLSLECTVEGTSNPNLYWYRQAAGRGLQLLFYSVGIGQISSEVPQNLSASRPQDRQFILSSKKLLLSDSGFYLCAWSVRGLGNIQYFGAGTRLSVL.

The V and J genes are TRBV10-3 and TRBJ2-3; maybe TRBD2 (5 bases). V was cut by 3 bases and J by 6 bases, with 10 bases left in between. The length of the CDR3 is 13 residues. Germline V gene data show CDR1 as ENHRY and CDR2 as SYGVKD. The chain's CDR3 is CAISDGIRDTQYF. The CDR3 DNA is TGTGCCATCAGTGACGGGATCCGGGATACGCAGTATTTT.

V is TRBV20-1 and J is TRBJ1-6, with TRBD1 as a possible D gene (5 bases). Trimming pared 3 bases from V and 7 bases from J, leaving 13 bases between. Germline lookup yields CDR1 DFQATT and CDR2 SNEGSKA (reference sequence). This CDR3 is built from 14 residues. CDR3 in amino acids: CSASSGRMNSPLHF. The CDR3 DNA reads TGCAGTGCTAGTTCAGGGAGGATGAATTCACCCCTCCACTTT.

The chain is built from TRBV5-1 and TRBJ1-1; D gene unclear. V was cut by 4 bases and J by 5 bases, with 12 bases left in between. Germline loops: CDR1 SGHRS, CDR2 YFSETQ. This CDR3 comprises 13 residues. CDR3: CASSAEVGTEAFF. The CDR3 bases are TGCGCCAGCAGCGCGGAGGTTGGGACTGAAGCTTTCTTT.

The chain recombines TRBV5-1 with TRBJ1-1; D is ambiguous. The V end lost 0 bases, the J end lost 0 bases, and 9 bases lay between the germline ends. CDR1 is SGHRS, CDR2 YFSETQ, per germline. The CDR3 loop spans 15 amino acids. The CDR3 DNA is TGCGCCAGCAGCTTGGGGCAGCAGATGAACACTGAAGCTTTCTTT. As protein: CASSLGQQMNTEAFF. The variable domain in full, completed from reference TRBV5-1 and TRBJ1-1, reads KAGVTQTPRYLIKTRGQQVTLSCSPISGHRSVSWYQQTPGQGLQFLFEYFSETQRNKGNFPGRFSGRQFSNSRSEMNVSTLELGDSALYLCASSLGQQMNTEAFFGQGTRLTVV.

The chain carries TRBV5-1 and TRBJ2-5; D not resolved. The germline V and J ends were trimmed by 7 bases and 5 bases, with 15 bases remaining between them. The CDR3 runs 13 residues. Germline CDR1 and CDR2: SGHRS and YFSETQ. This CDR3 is CASRLSGWETQYF. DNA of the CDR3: TGCGCCAGCCGACTTTCGGGCTGGGAGACCCAGTACTTC.

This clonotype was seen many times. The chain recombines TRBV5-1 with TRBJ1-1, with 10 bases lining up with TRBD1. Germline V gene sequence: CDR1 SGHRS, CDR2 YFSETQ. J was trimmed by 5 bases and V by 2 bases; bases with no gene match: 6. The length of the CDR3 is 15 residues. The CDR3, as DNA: TGCGCCAGCAGCTTCCTCGGGACAGGGGCGACTGAAGCTTTCTTT. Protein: CASSFLGTGATEAFF.

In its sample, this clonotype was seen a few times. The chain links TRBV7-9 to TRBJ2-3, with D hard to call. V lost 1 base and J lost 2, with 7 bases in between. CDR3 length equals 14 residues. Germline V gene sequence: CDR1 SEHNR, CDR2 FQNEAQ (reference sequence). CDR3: CASSLGPYTDTQYF. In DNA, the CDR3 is TGTGCCAGCAGCTTAGGTCCCTACACAGATACGCAGTATTTT.

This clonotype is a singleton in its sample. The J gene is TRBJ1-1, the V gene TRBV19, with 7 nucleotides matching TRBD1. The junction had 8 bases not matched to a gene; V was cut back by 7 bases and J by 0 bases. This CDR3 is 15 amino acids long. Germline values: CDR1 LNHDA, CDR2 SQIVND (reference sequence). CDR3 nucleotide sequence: TGTGCCAGTAACCCCAGGGACAGATTGAACACTGAAGCTTTCTTT. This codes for CASNPRDRLNTEAFF. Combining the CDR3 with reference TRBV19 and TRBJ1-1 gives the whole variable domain DGGITQSPKYLFRKEGQNVTLSCEQNLNHDAMYWYRQDPGQGLRLIYYSQIVNDFQKGDIAEGYSVSREKKESFPLTVTSAQKNPTAFYLCASNPRDRLNTEAFFGQGTRLTVV.

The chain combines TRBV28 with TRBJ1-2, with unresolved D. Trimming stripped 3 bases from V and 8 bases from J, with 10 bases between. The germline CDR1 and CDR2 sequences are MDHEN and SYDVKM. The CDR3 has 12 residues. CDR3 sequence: CASSLGYRGYTF. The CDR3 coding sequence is TGTGCCAGCAGTTTGGGGTATAGAGGCTACACCTTC.